This T cell receptor beta chain is from a study of T cell clusters in autoimmune cytopenias. The study, taken as a whole, reports: TRB repertoire shifts in secondary cytopenia and chronic lymphocytic leukemia mostly reflected lymphoma, not autoimmunity. Primary autoimmune cytopenia patients seemingly lacked the physiological T cell clusters found in healthy donors. The T cell clusters were defined only in silico, without experimental functional validation.

TRB was amplified from about 270 ng of peripheral blood genomic DNA per sample. For this clonotype: Its specificity is not known.

This CDR3 is 17 amino acids long. CDR1 is LNHDA and CDR2 is SQIVND in the germline V gene (reference sequence). Multiplex touch-down PCR amplified TRB using TRB-A and TRB-B pools in one tube. TCRdb re-called the multiplex PCR reads and catalogs CDR3 proteins one per entry, DNA excluded. This sample's clone table lists approximately 3,100 distinct CDR3 sequences. This TCR was sampled from a human donor with an autoimmune cytopenia or autoimmune hepatitis (not recorded which). Sequences were obtained from peripheral blood. V usage is TRBV19 and J usage is TRBJ2-1; checking the TCRdb D call of TRBD2 is not possible without DNA. The CDR3 sequence is CASSIGLADYSYNEQFF.